This T cell receptor (beta chain) was observed in a study of blood T cell repertoires in COVID-19. Study-level information: Collection of acute and convalescent COVID-19 samples took place in the United States, Italy and Spain. T cells, B-cell-depleted T cells, or PBMCs provided the cDNA or gDNA that served as material.

Methods used by the authors: The assay estimated nucleated cells by amplifying reference gene primers. Profiling relied on immunoSEQ multiplex PCR, and the TCRdb table lists in-frame clones only, not all of them. The V and J calls and the clone size are those of that table, but D and trimming were determined from the DNA. The repertoire holds 100,000 to 150,000 clones, with around four fifths as singletons. V was clipped by 6 bases and J by 8 bases; unmatched bases: 8. This CDR3 has 13 residues. The J gene is TRBJ1-2, the V gene TRBV12-3 or TRBV12-4; 8 nucleotides align to TRBD1. This TCR derives from a man older than 75 with active or convalescent COVID-19. The sequencing sample was made of peripheral blood. The CDR3 reads CASSNTGGEGYTF. The CDR3 region has the DNA TGTGCCAGCAGCAACACAGGGGGAGAAGGCTACACCTTC.